The present TCR beta chain was sequenced within a study of T-cell memory formation after mild COVID-19. Study-level background: TCR clusters were mostly confined to one donor each. Study conclusions and caveats: Unconfirmed was the SARS-CoV-2 specificity of second-wave clones that peaked on day 37. Contracting CD4+ clones were located mainly in CM and EM, and CD8+ clones in EMRA.

As to this clonotype: The antigen is unknown.

With constant-segment primers, 5'RACE yielded cDNA libraries of TCR alpha and TCR beta that carried sample barcodes and UMIs. TCRdb used MiXCR to reprocess the 5' RACE reads, holding one entry per CDR3 protein. There are 55,000 to 75,000 distinct CDR3 sequences in the sample; around a quarter occur only once, and roughly 41% lies in the top ten. J was trimmed by 7 bases and V by 4 bases; bases with no gene match: 4. This CDR3 is built from 13 residues. Germline V gene data show CDR1 as SEHNR and CDR2 as FQNEAQ (reference sequence). Sequencing was performed on PBMCs or a T cell subset sorted from them (not recorded which). The chain joins TRBV7-9 to TRBJ1-2, with 9 bases aligning to TRBD1. The TCR comes from a man between 18 and 29 years old who had mild COVID-19 (a few samples of this study predate the infection). Cell type and time point are not known. The CDR3 sequence: CASSSGQGTGYTF. The CDR3 bases are TGTGCCAGCAGCTCGGGACAGGGTACTGGCTACACCTTC.